These 21 T cell receptor beta chains came from one sample sequenced in a study of blood T cell repertoires in COVID-19. Generated by immunoSEQ multiplex PCR, the TCRdb table keeps only in-frame clones and is missing some. The data show 80,000 to 90,000 clones, with approximately 86% seen just once and more than 1% held by the top ten. The sequencing input was peripheral blood. The receptor set was obtained from a man older than 75 with active or convalescent COVID-19.

The chain joins TRBV4-2 to TRBJ1-4; D unresolved. CDR1 and CDR2 (germline): LGHNA, YNFKEQ. The CDR3 runs to 16 residues. With 1 base removed from V and 3 bases from J, the gap between germline ends came to 12 bases. The chain's CDR3 is CASSQGSLRANEKLFF. Written as DNA, the CDR3 is TGTGCCAGCAGCCAAGGCAGTTTGAGGGCTAATGAAAAACTGTTTTTT.

The chain uses TRBV15 and TRBJ1-4; tentatively, D is TRBD1 (6 bases). Trimming removed 1 base from V and 7 bases from J, with 16 bases in between. This CDR3 is 16 amino acids long. Germline CDR1 is LNHNV and CDR2 is YYDKDF (reference sequence). The CDR3 spells CATSRVPGQRGEKLFF. Written as DNA, the CDR3 is TGTGCCACCAGCAGAGTCCCTGGACAGCGCGGTGAAAAACTGTTTTTT.

This clone was detected only once. V gene TRBV7-2 combines with J gene TRBJ2-7; 7 bases line up with TRBD2. This CDR3 is built from 14 residues. V lost 4 bases, J lost 2 bases, and 5 bases stayed unmatched. In germline, CDR1 is SGHTA, CDR2 FQGNSA. The CDR3 loop is CASSSSGNTYEQYF. The CDR3 nucleotides are TGTGCCAGCAGCTCCAGCGGGAACACCTACGAGCAGTACTTC.

This chain uses TRBV5-6 with TRBJ2-1; 9 nucleotides align to TRBD2. This CDR3 spans 14 amino acids. The J segment lost 10 bases and the V segment lost 2 bases, leaving 7 bases of the junction unmatched. The germline V gene encodes CDR1 SGHDT and CDR2 YYEEEE. The CDR3 sequence: CASSLLSREGEQFF. The CDR3 DNA reads TGTGCCAGCAGCTTATTGTCGCGGGAGGGGGAGCAGTTCTTC.

The chain is built from TRBV30 and TRBJ2-3; D possibly corresponds to TRBD1 (6 bases). The V gene lost 5 bases and the J gene lost 1 base, with 10 bases spanning the gap. CDR3 length: 13 residues. Germline loops: CDR1 GTSNPN, CDR2 SVGIG (reference sequence). The chain's CDR3 is CAWGPGGTDTQYF. CDR3 DNA: TGTGCCTGGGGCCCAGGGGGCACAGATACGCAGTATTTT.

The chain links TRBV2 to TRBJ1-1; 7 bases map to TRBD1. The V and J ends lost 8 bases and 0 bases, in that order; junction bases with no gene match: 3. CDR3 size: 13 residues. Germline loops: CDR1 SNHLY, CDR2 FYNNEI. The CDR3 protein is CASRQGLNTEAFF. CDR3 nucleotide sequence: TGTGCCAGCCGACAGGGTCTGAACACTGAAGCTTTCTTT. The variable domain in full, with the rest retrieved from reference TRBV2 and TRBJ1-1, is EPEVTQTPSHQVTQMGQEVILRCVPISNHLYFYWYRQILGQKVEFLVSFYNNEISEKSEIFDDQFSVERPDGSNFTLKIRSTKLEDSAMYFCASRQGLNTEAFFGQGTRLTVV.

The chain is built from TRBV9 and TRBJ2-1; a weak D match, TRBD2 (5 bases). Trimming stripped 0 bases from V and 8 bases from J, with 15 bases between. The CDR3 contains 15 residues. Germline-derived CDR1 and CDR2 are SGDLS and YYNGEE. CDR3 sequence: CASSVVSTRGHEQFF. In DNA form, the CDR3 reads TGTGCCAGCAGCGTAGTCTCTACCCGAGGGCATGAGCAGTTCTTC.

DNA for the CDR3: TGTGCCAGCAGTGCGGCTAGCGGACTCCTGGAGCAGTACTTC. Translated, it gives CASSAASGLLEQYF. This chain links TRBV2 with TRBJ2-7; TRBD2 aligns across 7 bases. The germline V gene has CDR1 SNHLY and CDR2 FYNNEI. This CDR3 has 14 amino acids. V gave up 4 bases and J gave up 7 bases; unmatched junction bases: 10.

V usage is TRBV4-3 and J usage is TRBJ2-2, with TRBD2 matching 8 bases. The length of the CDR3 is 15 residues. V dropped 0 bases and J dropped 6; count of bases not matched to a gene: 3. Germline V CDR1 and CDR2: LGHNA, YSLEER. The CDR3 spells CASSQEGGGSGELFF. DNA of the CDR3: TGCGCCAGCAGCCAAGAGGGCGGGGGGTCCGGGGAGCTGTTTTTT.

CDR3 nucleotides: TGTGCCAGCAGCCCAGGGGGGGATACGCAGTATTTT. Amino acids: CASSPGGDTQYF. The chain combines TRBV7-2 with TRBJ2-3, with D possibly TRBD1 on 7 matching bases. Germline CDR1 and CDR2: SGHTA and FQGNSA. With 5 bases removed from V and 6 bases from J, the gap between germline ends came to 9 bases. The CDR3 consists of 12 residues.

This clone was observed a single time. This rearrangement joins TRBV19 to TRBJ2-3; no reliable D call. V lost 5 bases and J 1 base, leaving 13 bases between the germline ends. The V gene's germline CDR1 is LNHDA and CDR2 SQIVND (reference sequence). The CDR3 runs to 15 residues. The CDR3 bases are TGTGCCAGTAGTGAGACCAGCGCCGGCACAGATACGCAGTATTTT. This sequence encodes CASSETSAGTDTQYF.

The chain employs TRBV6-1 and TRBJ2-7, with 12 bases that match TRBD1. Germline loops: CDR1 MNHNS, CDR2 SASEGT. This CDR3 has 15 amino acids. J gave up 7 bases and V 2 bases, and 6 bases lay outside the gene matches. CDR3 region: CASSESGQGALEQYF. CDR3 DNA: TGTGCCAGCAGTGAATCGGGACAGGGGGCGCTGGAGCAGTACTTC.

The V gene is TRBV10-3, the J gene TRBJ2-7; 7 bases match TRBD1. The CDR3 covers 15 residues. CDR1 is ENHRY, CDR2 SYGVKD, per germline. V lost 3 bases and J lost 2; bases outside the gene matches: 7. The CDR3 protein is CAISEKGADTYEQYF. The CDR3, as DNA: TGTGCCATCAGTGAAAAGGGGGCCGATACCTACGAGCAGTACTTC.

The CDR3 bases are TGTGCCAGCCGCCGGAACGGGGAGACTGAAGCTTTCTTT. Amino acid sequence: CASRRNGETEAFF. The chain combines TRBV27 with TRBJ1-1; unclear D gene. The CDR3 runs 13 residues. Germline loops: CDR1 MNHEY, CDR2 SMNVEV (reference sequence). V was trimmed by 8 bases and J by 5 bases, leaving 15 bases between them.

V and J are TRBV28 and TRBJ2-7, with no clear D. This CDR3 is built from 13 residues. The germline gives CDR1 MDHEN, CDR2 SYDVKM. V was cut by 6 bases and J by 2 bases, with 11 bases left in between. As DNA, the CDR3 is TGTGCCAGCAGCCGTCAGGTTACCTACGAGCAGTACTTC. Its protein is CASSRQVTYEQYF.

This chain links TRBV6-4 with TRBJ2-1; TRBD1 aligns across 7 bases. This CDR3 comprises 15 residues. V gave up 5 bases and J gave up 6 bases; unmatched junction bases: 10. Germline values: CDR1 MRHNA, CDR2 SNTAGT. Written as DNA, the CDR3 is TGTGCCAGCAGTTTGCAGGGGGTTCCCGGCAATGAGCAGTTCTTC. It codes for CASSLQGVPGNEQFF.

This chain links TRBV7-2 with TRBJ1-1; D gene unclear. V was cut by 5 bases and J by 1 base, with 11 bases left in between. The CDR3 totals 14 residues. CDR1 SGHTA and CDR2 FQGNSA come from the germline V gene. CDR3 DNA sequence: TGTGCCAGCAGCAAGGACTACTCGAACACTGAAGCTTTCTTT. Translated, it gives CASSKDYSNTEAFF.

The chain uses TRBV5-4 and TRBJ1-1; 7 nucleotides agree with TRBD1. The V gene end was trimmed by 3 bases and the J gene end by 1 base; junction bases not matched to a gene: 3. CDR3 length: 14 amino acids. Per the germline V gene, CDR1 is SGHNT and CDR2 is YYREEE (reference sequence). CDR3 nucleotide sequence: TGTGCCAGCAGCTCGGACAGGAGGAACACTGAAGCTTTCTTT. It encodes CASSSDRRNTEAFF.

The chain recombines TRBV18 with TRBJ2-1; 10 nucleotides line up with TRBD1. CDR1 and CDR2 from the germline V gene are KGHSH and LQKENI. After removal of 3 bases from V and 9 bases from J, the junction contained 5 bases not matched to a gene. The CDR3 is 14 residues long. CDR3 DNA: TGTGCCAGCTCACCCATGACAGGGGGCGGTGAGCAGTTCTTC. Translated, it gives CASSPMTGGGEQFF.

In this sample, this clone turned up many times. The rearrangement joins TRBV27 to TRBJ2-7; 10 positions match TRBD1. Looked up from germline, CDR1 is MNHEY and CDR2 is SMNVEV (reference sequence). CDR3 length equals 12 residues. The CDR3 nucleotides are TGTGCTACCGGGACAGGGGACTACGAGCAGTACTTC. The encoded protein is CATGTGDYEQYF.

DNA for the CDR3: TGTGCCAGCACCAGCGGGAGCACAGATACGCAGTATTTT. Its protein is CASTSGSTDTQYF. This sequence joins TRBV2 and TRBJ2-3, with D possibly TRBD2 on 6 matching bases. The V gene's germline CDR1 is SNHLY and CDR2 FYNNEI. V lost 7 bases, J lost 0 bases, and 8 bases lay in between. The CDR3 has 13 amino acids.